The 17 T cell receptor beta chains reported below all come from one sample, sequenced in a study of OX40 agonist ivuxolimab in advanced cancers. Produced via immunoSEQ multiplex PCR; TCRdb's table is partial and in-frame only. This table has 36,000 or so clones, about 81% appearing once. Sequenced material: CD4+ or CD8+ T cells sorted from blood, taken in a trial of the OX40 agonist ivuxolimab. All receptors derive from an adult with an advanced solid tumor such as melanoma, head and neck, liver or kidney cancer.

The chain uses TRBV9 and TRBJ2-1; TRBD2 matches 10 bases. Looked up from germline, CDR1 is SGDLS and CDR2 is YYNGEE. The CDR3 runs to 15 residues. V lost 3 bases, J lost 6 bases, and 6 bases stayed unmatched. CDR3 amino acids: CASSETSGRGNEQFF. The CDR3 coding sequence is TGTGCCAGCAGCGAGACTAGCGGGCGGGGCAATGAGCAGTTCTTC.

Concerning this clone itself: In the same sample, other DNA sequences code for this CDR3. The rearrangement links TRBV9 to TRBJ1-5; D is uncertain. The CDR3 runs 13 residues. In germline, CDR1 is SGDLS, CDR2 YYNGEE. Trimming stripped 0 bases from V and 4 bases from J, with 5 bases between. CDR3 sequence (DNA): TGTGCCAGCAGCGTAGGGATGAATCAGCCCCAGCATTTT. Its protein product is CASSVGMNQPQHF.

V is TRBV6-5 and J is TRBJ1-2, with a weak D call TRBD1 (6 bases). The V and J ends lost 7 bases and 0 bases respectively, with 9 bases between them. The CDR3 sequence is 13 residues long. Germline-derived CDR1 and CDR2 are MNHEY and SVGAGI. The DNA of the CDR3 is TGTGCCAGCATCAGGGGCACTAACTATGGCTACACCTTC. This encodes CASIRGTNYGYTF.

This chain connects TRBV5-4 to TRBJ2-7, with 7 bases identical to TRBD2. V trimming: 0 bases; J trimming: 5 bases; junction bases outside the gene matches: 8. The CDR3 has 15 residues. The germline gives CDR1 SGHNT, CDR2 YYREEE (reference sequence). The CDR3 bases are TGTGCCAGCAGCTTGGTTGGACTAGAAAATAACGAGCAGTACTTC. Residues: CASSLVGLENNEQYF. Full variable domain (missing parts from reference TRBV5-4 and TRBJ2-7): ETGVTQSPTHLIKTRGQQVTLRCSSQSGHNTVSWYQQALGQGPQFIFQYYREEENGRGNFPPRFSGLQFPNYSSELNVNALELDDSALYLCASSLVGLENNEQYFGPGTRLTVT.

V is TRBV15 and J is TRBJ1-2, with unresolved D. Trimming cost V 0 bases and J 4 bases, with 9 bases left between them. This CDR3 is 14 amino acids long. CDR1 is LNHNV and CDR2 is YYDKDF in the germline V gene (reference sequence). The CDR3 sequence is CATSRDFGSYGYTF. CDR3 DNA sequence: TGTGCCACCAGCAGAGATTTTGGATCCTATGGCTACACCTTC.

The gene calls are TRBV6-5 and TRBJ2-5; D unresolved. The CDR3 extends over 9 amino acids. V was cut by 7 bases and J by 6 bases, with 3 bases left in between. The germline V gene encodes CDR1 MNHEY and CDR2 SVGAGI. The CDR3 DNA reads TGTGCCAGCACGAAGACCCAGTACTTC. Translation: CASTKTQYF.

V is TRBV7-9 and J is TRBJ2-3; D might be TRBD2 (6 bases). The CDR3 loop spans 15 amino acids. Trimming left V 0 bases short and J 13 bases short, with 20 bases between. Germline CDR1 SEHNR, CDR2 FQNEAQ (reference sequence). The CDR3 spells CASSLAGSGPLIEYF. DNA for the CDR3: TGTGCCAGCAGCTTAGCGGGGAGCGGGCCCCTTATCGAGTATTTT.

CDR3 nucleotide sequence: TGTGCCAGCAGCACAGGGGTCAATCAGCCCCAGCATTTT. This codes for CASSTGVNQPQHF. The chain recombines TRBV7-8 with TRBJ1-5; the match to TRBD1 covers 7 bases. Germline V lookup: CDR1 SGHVS, CDR2 FQNEAQ. The junction had 1 base not matched to a gene; V was cut back by 5 bases and J by 3 bases. This CDR3 is built from 13 residues.

This chain joins TRBV18 and TRBJ2-2; TRBD1 aligns across 7 bases. The germline V gene has CDR1 KGHSH and CDR2 LQKENI. J gave up 5 bases and V 4 bases, and 10 bases lay outside the gene matches. This CDR3 contains 16 residues. CDR3 residues: CASSLQTGKMTGELFF. CDR3 nucleotide sequence: TGTGCCAGCTCACTACAGACAGGGAAAATGACCGGGGAGCTGTTTTTT.

This chain joins TRBV6-5 and TRBJ2-7; 8 bases match TRBD2. The trim removed 6 bases at V and 4 bases at J, leaving 8 bases unmatched. Germline lookup yields CDR1 MNHEY and CDR2 SVGAGI. The CDR3 has 14 amino acids. CDR3 DNA sequence: TGTGCCAGCAGAATTAGCGGGGCACTTTACGAGCAGTACTTC. The encoded protein is CASRISGALYEQYF.

V usage is TRBV27 and J usage is TRBJ2-2; possibly TRBD1 for D (6 bases). CDR3 length: 17 residues. V gave up 6 bases and J gave up 6 bases, with 23 bases separating them. From germline, CDR1 is MNHEY and CDR2 SMNVEV (reference sequence). The CDR3 DNA follows: TGTGCCAGCAGGGGAACAGGGTTGATGGGGCGGGCCGGGGAGCTGTTTTTT. Translation gives CASRGTGLMGRAGELFF.

This chain connects TRBV13 to TRBJ1-3; no clear D gene. This CDR3 spans 12 amino acids. Trimming left V 5 bases short and J 4 bases short, with 6 bases between. Germline CDR1 and CDR2: PRHDT and FYEKMQ (reference sequence). The CDR3 nucleotides are TGTGCCAGCAGCCTCAGGGGAAACACCATATATTTT. Amino acid sequence: CASSLRGNTIYF.

The rearrangement joins TRBV6-5 to TRBJ1-4; 7 bases are shared with TRBD1. Per the germline V gene, CDR1 is MNHEY and CDR2 is SVGAGI. This CDR3 region has 14 residues. V shed 4 bases, J shed 7 bases, and the junction held 6 bases outside the gene matches. CDR3 coding DNA: TGTGCCAGCAGTTGGGAGAACAGGGGTGAAAAACTGTTTTTT. Protein sequence: CASSWENRGEKLFF.

The gene calls are TRBV6-5 and TRBJ2-3, with D possibly TRBD1 on 6 matching bases. Germline values: CDR1 MNHEY, CDR2 SVGAGI. Trimming removed 4 bases at V and 7 bases at J, with 9 bases between. There are 12 residues in the CDR3. The CDR3 coding sequence is TGTGCCAGCAGTTGGGGGCCGAATACGCAGTATTTT. Amino acids: CASSWGPNTQYF.

The V call is TRBV5-8, the J call TRBJ2-7; D ambiguous. V lost 1 base, J lost 5 bases, and 7 bases lay in between. Germline CDR1 reads SGHTS; CDR2 reads YDEGEE. CDR3 length: 12 residues. CDR3 bases: TGTGCCAGCAGCTTGTACGGTGACGAGCAGTACTTC. Translated, it gives CASSLYGDEQYF.

This rearrangement joins TRBV19 to TRBJ2-7, with 7 bases identical to TRBD2. From germline, CDR1 is LNHDA and CDR2 SQIVND (reference sequence). CDR3 length: 16 residues. The V gene end was trimmed by 1 base and the J gene end by 0 bases; junction bases not matched to a gene: 6. CDR3 loop: CASSIGSSGHSYEQYF. CDR3 in DNA: TGTGCCAGTAGTATAGGGAGTAGCGGGCACTCCTACGAGCAGTACTTC.

The chain couples TRBV6-6 to TRBJ1-1; D perhaps matches TRBD1 (5 bases). The CDR3 spans 14 residues. From germline, CDR1 is MNHNY and CDR2 SVGAGI (reference sequence). Trimming shortened V by 5 bases and J by 0 bases, and 10 bases separated the two germline ends. The CDR3 nucleotides read TGTGCCAGCAGTCTCGGGACTGTGAACACTGAAGCTTTCTTT. Translating gives CASSLGTVNTEAFF.